This paragraph covers one TCR beta chain sequence. This CDR3 is built from 14 residues. CDR1 DFQATT and CDR2 SNEGSKA come from the germline V gene (reference sequence). Unmatched junction bases numbered 9, after V lost 3 bases and J lost 7 bases. The data originate from a study of identical twins. Carrying unique molecular identifiers, the cDNA also gained a universal primer site through template switching. MiXCR was run by TCRdb on the 5' RACE reads, yielding one entry per CDR3 protein. The sample includes roughly 290,000 distinct CDR3 sequences, roughly 8.6% of them seen just once. These same data were also listed under a study on yellow fever vaccine responses in identical twins. In that study: As reported, the vaccine T cell response of twins seemed partly convergent and partly personalized.

Sequenced sample: memory (CD45RO+) T cells sorted from blood. V and J are TRBV20-1 and TRBJ2-3, with TRBD2 matching over 8 bases. This TCR came from a woman aged 18-35 years in good health. The CDR3 nucleotides are TGCAGTGCTAGCCGCGCGGGGGGCCCCAATACGCAGTATTTT. Translated, it gives CSASRAGGPNTQYF.